The 20 T cell receptor beta chains below come from one sample, sequenced in a study of CD8 T cells in ankylosing spondylitis. TCRdb processed the 5' RACE reads anew with MiXCR; each CDR3 protein has one entry. The sample records around 770,000 distinct CDR3 sequences, around a fifth being singletons. These receptors have no identified antigens. Study observations and caveats: A TCR beta motif made of about 8 highly homologous variants seemed typical of ankylosing spondylitis blood.

Sequenced input: blood, either unsorted or a sorted T cell fraction (not recorded which). The receptor set was obtained from a male donor with ankylosing spondylitis.

J is TRBJ1-1 and V is TRBV13; possibly TRBD1 for D (5 bases). Germline CDR1 and CDR2: PRHDT and FYEKMQ (reference sequence). Trimming left V 2 bases short and J 7 bases short, with 11 bases between. The CDR3 is made up of 13 amino acids. This chain's CDR3 is CASSLSGRGEAFF. CDR3 bases: TGTGCCAGCAGCTTATCAGGGAGGGGTGAAGCTTTCTTT.

The rearrangement joins TRBV10-2 to TRBJ1-2, with TRBD1 as a possible D gene (5 bases). CDR3 size: 15 residues. Germline CDR1 WSHSY, CDR2 SAAADI. Between the trimmed V and J ends, which lost 4 bases and 4 bases, there was a span of 16 bases. The CDR3 reads CASSVTHDSSYGYTF. The CDR3 DNA sequence: TGCGCCAGCAGTGTTACACACGACAGTTCCTATGGCTACACCTTC.

This clonotype was observed a few times. The chain carries TRBV3-1 and TRBJ1-2, with 7 bases fitting TRBD1. This CDR3 contains 18 residues. Germline V gene lookup returns CDR1 LGHDT and CDR2 YNNKEL (reference sequence). V lost 4 bases, J lost 0 bases, and 14 bases stayed unmatched. The CDR3 loop reads CASSLFRDSLQANYGYTF. Here the CDR3 DNA reads TGTGCCAGCAGCCTTTTCCGGGACAGCCTACAAGCTAACTATGGCTACACCTTC. Looking up the rest from reference TRBV3-1 and TRBJ1-2 gives the full variable domain: DTAVSQTPKYLVTQMGNDKSIKCEQNLGHDTMYWYKQDSKKFLKIMFSYNNKELIINETVPNRFSPKSPDKAHLNLHINSLELGDSAVYFCASSLFRDSLQANYGYTFGSGTRLTVV.

The rearrangement uses TRBV4-1 and TRBJ2-7; 11 bases line up with TRBD2. J was trimmed by 6 bases and V by 3 bases; bases with no gene match: 10. The CDR3 totals 16 residues. Germline V gene sequence: CDR1 MGHRA, CDR2 YSYEKL. The CDR3 bases are TGCGCCAGCAGCCAGACTAGCGGGGACTTTCTTCGCGAGCAGTACTTC. Encoded protein: CASSQTSGDFLREQYF.

The chain combines TRBV29-1 with TRBJ2-1; 10 bases match TRBD1. Germline loops: CDR1 SQVTM, CDR2 ANQGSEA. The J segment lost 8 bases and the V segment lost 5 bases, leaving 12 bases of the junction unmatched. The CDR3 extends over 15 amino acids. The CDR3 nucleotides are TGCAGCGTTCCCCCCGGGACAGGGGTTAGAGATGAGCAGTTCTTC. Its protein is CSVPPGTGVRDEQFF.

The chain joins TRBV10-3 to TRBJ2-7; no reliable D call. Per the germline V gene, CDR1 is ENHRY and CDR2 is SYGVKD. The CDR3 length is 15 residues. Trimming took off 10 bases at V and 4 bases at J, with 23 bases between the two ends. CDR3 residues: CATLIWGPGRYEQYF. CDR3 DNA: TGTGCCACCCTCATTTGGGGTCCCGGGCGGTACGAGCAGTACTTC.

The V gene is TRBV6-1, the J gene TRBJ2-2; 11 bases are a match to TRBD2. The ends lost 7 bases at V and 4 bases at J; junction bases unmatched: 5. The CDR3 totals 15 residues. From germline, CDR1 is MNHNS and CDR2 SASEGT. In DNA form, the CDR3 reads TGTGCCAGCACGAGACTAGCGGGAAGCACCGGGGAGCTGTTTTTT. It yields the protein CASTRLAGSTGELFF.

The gene calls are TRBV5-1 and TRBJ2-2; D is unresolved. CDR3 length: 15 amino acids. The germline CDR1 and CDR2 sequences are SGHRS and YFSETQ. V was clipped by 1 base and J by 6 bases, with 13 bases between them. In nucleotides, the CDR3 is TGCGCCAGCAGCTTGACCCTACTCGGCGCCGGGGAGCTGTTTTTT. Translated: CASSLTLLGAGELFF.

A few counts support this clonotype. This rearrangement joins TRBV2 to TRBJ1-6; D possibly corresponds to TRBD1 (5 bases). V lost 10 bases to trimming and J lost 9 bases, with 19 bases between them. Looked up from germline, CDR1 is SNHLY and CDR2 is FYNNEI. CDR3 length: 14 amino acids. The CDR3 sequence is CATTPGGEFSPLHF. The CDR3, as DNA: TGTGCCACCACACCCGGGGGAGAGTTTTCACCCCTCCACTTT.

A few counts support this clonotype. V is TRBV12-3 or TRBV12-4 and J is TRBJ2-3, with a weak D call TRBD2 (5 bases). The CDR3 sequence is 15 residues long. The V gene lost 5 bases and the J gene lost 2 bases, with 14 bases spanning the gap. The DNA of the CDR3 is TGTGCCAGCAGTCCCCGGACTCCTGACACAGATACGCAGTATTTT. This sequence encodes CASSPRTPDTDTQYF.

This rearrangement joins TRBV20-1 to TRBJ2-3; TRBD2 agrees at 10 bases. The germline gives CDR1 DFQATT, CDR2 SNEGSKA (reference sequence). The V segment lost 6 bases and the J segment 4 bases; nucleotides outside the gene matches: 10. The length of the CDR3 is 15 residues. The DNA of the CDR3 is TGCAGTGCCGCGTCAGCGGGAGGGCCCTCAGATACGCAGTATTTT. It specifies CSAASAGGPSDTQYF.

The chain has TRBV3-1 and TRBJ2-7, with 9 bases identical to TRBD2. V gave up 4 bases and J gave up 6 bases; unmatched junction bases: 7. CDR3 size: 14 residues. CDR1 and CDR2 from the germline V gene are LGHDT and YNNKEL (reference sequence). CDR3 region: CASSPPGLAGEQYF. The CDR3 DNA sequence: TGTGCCAGCAGCCCACCGGGACTAGCAGGCGAGCAGTACTTC.

V is TRBV5-1 and J is TRBJ2-1; 7 positions agree with TRBD2. Germline lookup yields CDR1 SGHRS and CDR2 YFSETQ. The CDR3 consists of 15 residues. After removal of 1 base from V and 7 bases from J, the junction contained 8 bases not matched to a gene. The CDR3: CASSLLRGSDNEQFF. CDR3 coding DNA: TGCGCCAGCAGCTTGTTGCGCGGGAGTGATAATGAGCAGTTCTTC. Looking up the rest from reference TRBV5-1 and TRBJ2-1 gives the full variable domain: KAGVTQTPRYLIKTRGQQVTLSCSPISGHRSVSWYQQTPGQGLQFLFEYFSETQRNKGNFPGRFSGRQFSNSRSEMNVSTLELGDSALYLCASSLLRGSDNEQFFGPGTRLTVL.

This clonotype has a count of ten or more. The chain employs TRBV25-1 and TRBJ1-6; 8 nucleotides agree with TRBD1. J gave up 5 bases and V 6 bases, and 9 bases lay outside the gene matches. Germline CDR1 reads MGHDK; CDR2 reads SYGVNS. The CDR3 spans 16 residues. CDR3 protein: CASRPGTGTDNSPLHF. The CDR3, as DNA: TGTGCCAGCAGACCCGGGACAGGAACGGATAATTCACCCCTCCACTTT.

This clonotype was counted at least ten times. This chain joins TRBV12-3 or TRBV12-4 and TRBJ1-3; D gene uncertain. The CDR3 totals 13 residues. The V and J ends lost 3 bases and 4 bases respectively, with 7 bases between them. The CDR3 sequence is CASSFSGGNTIYF. The CDR3 DNA is TGTGCCAGCAGTTTTTCGGGAGGAAACACCATATATTTT.

The chain couples TRBV20-1 to TRBJ1-1; D might be TRBD1 (6 bases). Trimming removed 5 bases at V and 5 bases at J, with 9 bases between. CDR1 is DFQATT and CDR2 is SNEGSKA in the germline V gene (reference sequence). The CDR3 loop spans 11 amino acids. CDR3 protein: CSADDRTEAFF. In DNA, the CDR3 is TGCAGTGCTGATGACAGGACTGAAGCTTTCTTT.

This clonotype was found many times. The chain couples TRBV12-3 or TRBV12-4 to TRBJ1-4; possibly TRBD1 for D (6 bases). V was trimmed by 2 bases and J by 4 bases, leaving 14 bases between them. The CDR3 runs to 16 residues. CDR3 residues: CASSLLSGGHNEKLFF. The DNA for the CDR3 is TGTGCCAGCAGTTTACTTTCCGGGGGGCATAATGAAAAACTGTTTTTT.

This rearrangement joins TRBV7-2 to TRBJ2-7, with D uncertain. The CDR3 length is 11 residues. Trimming shortened V by 5 bases and J by 3 bases, and 5 bases separated the two germline ends. The germline V gene encodes CDR1 SGHTA and CDR2 FQGNSA. CDR3 sequence: CASSTFYEQYF. CDR3 nucleotides: TGTGCCAGCAGCACCTTCTACGAGCAGTACTTC.

The V and J genes are TRBV29-1 and TRBJ2-7; the D is unclear. Germline V gives CDR1 SQVTM, CDR2 ANQGSEA. The V end lost 6 bases, the J end lost 0 bases, and 9 bases lay between the germline ends. This CDR3 is 12 amino acids long. This CDR3 reads CSVNLSSYEQYF. Here the CDR3 DNA reads TGCAGCGTGAACCTGAGCTCCTACGAGCAGTACTTC.

This clonotype was seen at least ten times. The V and J genes are TRBV29-1 and TRBJ1-1; 8 bases map to TRBD1. The CDR3 loop spans 11 amino acids. Trimming removed 6 bases from V and 6 bases from J; junction bases left unmatched: 3. The germline V gene encodes CDR1 SQVTM and CDR2 ANQGSEA. CDR3 nucleotide sequence: TGCAGCGTCGGACAGGGCCCTGAAGCTTTCTTT. It is translated as CSVGQGPEAFF.